Reported below is one T cell receptor beta chain. The antigen this receptor binds is unknown. One base away there is no much larger clone; base qualities are not given. Taken from cysteine to phenylalanine, the CDR3 has 13 residues. The kept DNA is CDR3 alone, 39 bases in frame from the first base. CDR1 and CDR2, per the germline V gene, are MNHNS and SASEGT. Trimming removed 8 bases from V and 7 bases from J; the gene matches leave 7 bases unexplained. This sample is part of a study of T-cell memory formation after mild COVID-19 (dated by TCRdb to the early 2020s). Regarding the complete study: Most TCR sequence clusters were specific to one of the two donors. In a couple of donors, T-cell clones that expanded and contracted after mild COVID-19 were tracked by sequencing TCRalpha and TCRbeta repertoires over time. Two young, previously healthy adult volunteers made up the cohort, one male and one female. Study-wide findings and limitations: Clones contracting from day 15 to 85 had balanced CD4/CD8 phenotypes, while a second wave expanding from day 15 to 37 was biased towards CD4+. Contracting CD4+ clones appeared mostly in the CM and EM memory subsets, whereas CD8+ clones were enriched in EMRA. SARS-CoV-2 specificity of the second-wave clones peaking on day 37 was not confirmed. Some responding clones were detected in pre-infection memory, suggesting pre-existing cross-reactive memory T cells joined the SARS-CoV-2 response. The study included only a couple of mild cases, and larger cohorts that include severe cases with pre-infection samples were judged to be necessary.

The instrument given in TCRdb is Illumina NovaSeq 6000. cDNA libraries for TCRalpha and TCRbeta were prepared by 5'RACE using constant-segment primers, with sample barcodes and unique molecular identifiers added. Trizol reagent was used to extract RNA from every sample. Amplification of the libraries took two PCR steps, and the second step added a second sample barcode plus Illumina TruSeq adapters. The libraries were sequenced on an Illumina NovaSeq using 2 x 150 bp paired-end reads. Per the original workflow: With migec v1.2.7, reads were demultiplexed and then collapsed into UMI-guided consensus sequences. With mixcr v2.1.11, UMI consensuses were aligned to TRA and TRB V and J templates and assembled into clonotypes. Expanded or contracted clonotypes were those called significant by both edgeR and NoisET, with noise models trained on biological replicates. edgeR calls used a false discovery rate-adjusted p below 0.01 and a log2 fold-change threshold of 1. PCA with hierarchical clustering of max-normalized trajectories of the 1000 most abundant clonotypes was used as exploratory dynamics analysis. Each responding clone was given a CD4 or CD8 phenotype based on the CD4+ and CD8+ repertoires, which had been sequenced separately. Using fastp at Q25 and MiXCR, TCRdb reprocessed the public reads and kept productive beta chains. Rows with one shared CDR3 protein collapse into an entry with the most common genes and DNA. These V and J calls are TCRdb output, not the study's own analysis. This sample is represented by around 470,000 distinct CDR3 sequences; 20% of them were singletons. In total, the top ten clones hold 7.5% to 10% of the sample.

Ficoll-Paque density gradient centrifugation was used to isolate PBMCs. The chain joins TRBV6-1 to TRBJ2-2; the central 7 bases match TRBD1. The sequencing input was PBMCs or a T cell subset sorted from them (not recorded which). This TCR derives from an adult woman who had mild COVID-19 (a few samples of this study predate the infection). The sample titles of this study are shuffled in the database, so cell type and time point are left out; the donor was told from shared clones. For the CDR3, the sequence is CASQQGDIGELFF. The DNA sequence follows: TGTGCCAGCCAGCAGGGGGACATCGGGGAGCTGTTTTTT.